Given below is one T cell receptor beta chain in context. Its antigen is still unknown. This sample was taken from a study of CD8+ T cells in alopecia areata. As for the study in general: Tofacitinib was taken orally by treated patients, and the dose was 5 to 10 mg twice daily. Tofacitinib dosing lasted 6 to 18 months, which was then followed by 6 months off drug.

The study, taken as a whole, reports: Any link of baseline CD8+ expansion to response, resting on one nonresponder, remains uncertain. Throughout tofacitinib, many expanded lesional clones continued to persist in scalp and blood.

The sample's treatment: oral pan-JAK inhibitor, 5-10 mg twice daily. RNA was extracted and reverse transcribed into cDNA as the sequencing template. Assay used: immunoSEQ multiplex PCR; TCRdb lists only in-frame clones, some missing. Here the sample spans some 240,000 clones, around three fifths being singletons. This CDR3 comprises 15 residues. Trimming took off 5 bases at V and 0 bases at J, with 11 bases between the two ends. Germline V gene sequence: CDR1 SGHAT, CDR2 FQNNGV. This TCR derives from a human donor with alopecia areata. The chain couples TRBV11-2 to TRBJ1-5; no reliable D call. Sequences were derived from CD4+ T cells sorted from blood, sampled at week 4, from a patient treated with tofacitinib. CDR3 nucleotides: TGTGCCAGCAGCCCTGCGGGTTCTAGCAATCAGCCCCAGCATTTT. This gives the protein CASSPAGSSNQPQHF.